Described below is a single TCR beta chain sequence and its context. The data were obtained in a study of blood T cell repertoires in COVID-19. The germline gives CDR1 MNHEY, CDR2 SVGAGI. There are 12 residues in the CDR3. V lost 6 bases and J lost 7, with 9 bases in between. Original processing methods: Nucleated cell number was recorded as an estimate derived from reference gene primer amplification. Data came from immunoSEQ multiplex PCR; TCRdb stores just in-frame clones and leaves some out. V, J and clone size were drawn from that table, and D and trimming were deduced from the DNA. The sample lists roughly 100,000 clones, approximately 76% occurring once.

The V call is TRBV6-5, the J call TRBJ1-4; D remains unclear. Input material: peripheral blood. The TCR comes from a woman between 65 and 79 years old with acute or convalescent COVID-19. The DNA for the CDR3 is TGTGCCAGCAGGAGGGTGGGTGAAAAACTGTTTTTT. Encoded protein: CASRRVGEKLFF.